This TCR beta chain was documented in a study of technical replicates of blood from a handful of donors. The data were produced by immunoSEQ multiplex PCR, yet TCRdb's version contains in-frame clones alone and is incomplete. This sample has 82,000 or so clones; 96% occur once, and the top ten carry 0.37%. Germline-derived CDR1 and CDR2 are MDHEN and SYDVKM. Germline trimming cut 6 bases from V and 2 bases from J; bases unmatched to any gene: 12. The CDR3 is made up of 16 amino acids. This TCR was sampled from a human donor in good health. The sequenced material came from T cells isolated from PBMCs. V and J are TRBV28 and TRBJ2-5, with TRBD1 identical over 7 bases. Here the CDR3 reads CASSTPGTVGQETQYF. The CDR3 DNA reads TGTGCCAGCAGCACGCCTGGGACAGTGGGACAAGAGACCCAGTACTTC.